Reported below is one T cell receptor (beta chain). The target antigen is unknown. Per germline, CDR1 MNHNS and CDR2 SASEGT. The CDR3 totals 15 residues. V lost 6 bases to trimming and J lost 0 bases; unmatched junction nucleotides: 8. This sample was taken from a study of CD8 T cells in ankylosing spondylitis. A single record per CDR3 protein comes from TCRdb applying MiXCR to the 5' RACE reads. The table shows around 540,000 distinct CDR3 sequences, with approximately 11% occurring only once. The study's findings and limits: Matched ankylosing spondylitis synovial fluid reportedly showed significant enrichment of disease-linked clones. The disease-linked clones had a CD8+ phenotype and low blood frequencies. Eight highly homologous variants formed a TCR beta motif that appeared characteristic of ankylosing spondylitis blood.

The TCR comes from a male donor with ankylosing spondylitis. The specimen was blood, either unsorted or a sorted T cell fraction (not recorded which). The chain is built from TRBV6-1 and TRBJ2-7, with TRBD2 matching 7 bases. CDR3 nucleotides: TGTGCCAGCAGGGTCCGGCTAGCGGTCTCCTACGAGCAGTACTTC. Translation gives CASRVRLAVSYEQYF.